The next 29 T cell receptor beta chains were all read from a single sample in a study of T cell changes during pregnancy in multiple sclerosis. Sequencing was performed with immunoSEQ multiplex PCR; in TCRdb, only in-frame clones are kept and a portion is missing. The sample lists about 120,000 clones; 92% were seen once. This specimen consisted of peripheral blood, obtained in the third trimester of pregnancy. These receptors came from a female donor with multiple sclerosis, enrolled in a pregnancy study.

V usage is TRBV27 and J usage is TRBJ2-1, with 10 nucleotides matching TRBD2. Trimming at V came to 1 base and at J to 3 bases, leaving 9 bases not matched to a gene. The CDR3 consists of 18 residues. Germline V CDR1 and CDR2: MNHEY, SMNVEV (reference sequence). CDR3 DNA: TGTGCCAGCAGTTTATATACCGCTAGCGGGAGAGTCTACAATGAGCAGTTCTTC. It translates to CASSLYTASGRVYNEQFF.

CDR3: CASSHSSQTSGRVYEQYF. CDR3 bases: TGCGCCAGCAGCCATTCTTCACAGACTAGCGGGAGAGTCTACGAGCAGTACTTC. This rearrangement joins TRBV4-1 to TRBJ2-7; 12 positions agree with TRBD2. CDR3 length: 18 amino acids. Trimming at V came to 3 bases and at J to 3 bases, leaving 12 bases not matched to a gene. The germline gives CDR1 MGHRA, CDR2 YSYEKL.

The V call is TRBV28, the J call TRBJ1-2; TRBD1 aligns across 9 bases. V shed 5 bases, J shed 3 bases, and the junction held 4 bases outside the gene matches. The CDR3 spans 14 residues. Germline values: CDR1 MDHEN, CDR2 SYDVKM. The CDR3 nucleotides are TGTGCCAGCAGTGTGAGACAGGGGGACTATGGCTACACCTTC. Translation: CASSVRQGDYGYTF.

There are a few counts of this clone. This sequence joins TRBV9 and TRBJ1-1; the D is unclear. Germline V gene lookup returns CDR1 SGDLS and CDR2 YYNGEE. The length of the CDR3 is 14 residues. The V end was cut by 4 bases, the J end by 6 bases, with 16 bases between. In DNA, the CDR3 is TGTGCCAGCAGCTACTCACCCCAAAGCGCTGAAGCTTTCTTT. Translated: CASSYSPQSAEAFF.

CDR3 bases: TGTGCCAGCAGTCGGCGGACTAATGAAAAACTGTTTTTT. This sequence encodes CASSRRTNEKLFF. The chain is built from TRBV9 and TRBJ1-4; D not certain. The CDR3 extends over 13 amino acids. Between the trimmed V and J ends, which lost 5 bases and 2 bases, there was a span of 7 bases. Germline V lookup: CDR1 SGDLS, CDR2 YYNGEE.

The chain links TRBV25-1 to TRBJ2-3; a weak D match, TRBD1 (6 bases). The V end lost 3 bases, the J end lost 0 bases, and 10 bases lay between the germline ends. There are 15 residues in the CDR3. Germline lookup yields CDR1 MGHDK and CDR2 SYGVNS. CDR3 sequence: CASSDPGTSTDTQYF. The DNA of the CDR3 is TGTGCCAGCAGTGATCCAGGGACAAGCACAGATACGCAGTATTTT.

The chain combines TRBV28 with TRBJ1-5; D may be TRBD1 (5 bases). The CDR3 runs to 13 residues. Per germline, CDR1 MDHEN and CDR2 SYDVKM. The V end was cut by 7 bases, the J end by 4 bases, with 11 bases between. Written as DNA, the CDR3 is TGTGCCAGCACCTCTAGGGGTAATCAGCCCCAGCATTTT. Its translation is CASTSRGNQPQHF.

In DNA form, the CDR3 reads TGTGCCAGCACCGTAGCGGGGAACAATGAGCAGTTCTTC. Encoded protein: CASTVAGNNEQFF. This sequence joins TRBV13 and TRBJ2-1; 8 nucleotides align to TRBD2. Germline loops: CDR1 PRHDT, CDR2 FYEKMQ (reference sequence). The trim removed 7 bases at V and 5 bases at J, leaving 4 bases unmatched. CDR3 length equals 13 residues. The entire variable domain, with the rest obtained from reference TRBV13 and TRBJ2-1, is as follows: AAGVIQSPRHLIKEKRETATLKCYPIPRHDTVYWYQQGPGQDPQFLISFYEKMQSDKGSIPDRFSAQQFSDYHSELNMSSLELGDSALYFCASTVAGNNEQFFGPGTRLTVL.

The chain combines TRBV6-5 with TRBJ1-2, with D hard to call. Trimming left V 0 bases short and J 3 bases short, with 8 bases between. CDR3 length equals 14 residues. CDR1 and CDR2 from the germline V gene are MNHEY and SVGAGI. CDR3 nucleotide sequence: TGTGCCAGCAGTTACTCGATTTCGGACTATGGCTACACCTTC. Translation gives CASSYSISDYGYTF.

The gene calls are TRBV6-5 and TRBJ2-7; D might be TRBD1 (6 bases). Trimming cost V 6 bases and J 1 base, with 13 bases left between them. The germline CDR1 and CDR2 sequences are MNHEY and SVGAGI. The CDR3 has 14 amino acids. The CDR3 nucleotides read TGTGCCAGCAGCCCATACCAGGGGTCCTACGAGCAGTACTTC. Protein: CASSPYQGSYEQYF.

The chain is built from TRBV6-1 and TRBJ2-7; 7 bases match TRBD1. The CDR3 covers 16 residues. Germline loops: CDR1 MNHNS, CDR2 SASEGT. J gave up 2 bases and V 2 bases, and 9 bases lay outside the gene matches. CDR3 sequence: CASSEQTWDSTYEQYF. The CDR3 DNA reads as TGTGCCAGCAGTGAACAAACTTGGGACAGCACCTACGAGCAGTACTTC.

The chain carries TRBV2 and TRBJ2-1; 12 bases fit TRBD2. The germline V gene encodes CDR1 SNHLY and CDR2 FYNNEI. Losses at the gene ends were 6 bases for V and 12 bases for J; bases not matched to a gene: 0. The CDR3 runs 11 residues. CDR3 sequence reads: CASRLAGGQFF. CDR3 DNA sequence: TGTGCCAGCAGACTAGCGGGAGGGCAGTTCTTC.

In its sample, this clone was seen a few times. J is TRBJ1-1 and V is TRBV19; maybe TRBD1 (5 bases). The CDR3 totals 14 residues. Per the germline V gene, CDR1 is LNHDA and CDR2 is SQIVND (reference sequence). V was clipped by 3 bases and J by 2 bases, with 10 bases between them. The CDR3 DNA sequence: TGTGCCAGTAGTATTGGGCAGGGTAACACTGAAGCTTTCTTT. This gives the protein CASSIGQGNTEAFF. Drawing the rest from reference TRBV19 and TRBJ1-1, the complete variable domain is DGGITQSPKYLFRKEGQNVTLSCEQNLNHDAMYWYRQDPGQGLRLIYYSQIVNDFQKGDIAEGYSVSREKKESFPLTVTSAQKNPTAFYLCASSIGQGNTEAFFGQGTRLTVV.

This chain uses TRBV30 with TRBJ1-1; D is ambiguous. The CDR3 runs to 12 residues. Germline V gene sequence: CDR1 GTSNPN, CDR2 SVGIG (reference sequence). Trimming left V 4 bases short and J 0 bases short, with 6 bases between. CDR3 protein: CAWKQMNTEAFF. Written as DNA, the CDR3 is TGTGCCTGGAAACAGATGAACACTGAAGCTTTCTTT.

This chain joins TRBV18 and TRBJ2-3, with 12 bases identical to TRBD1. Trimming took 3 bases from V and 3 from J; bases not matched to a gene: 4. This CDR3 is 16 amino acids long. Germline values: CDR1 KGHSH, CDR2 LQKENI. The CDR3 sequence: CASSPSGQGATDTQYF. The CDR3 nucleotides are TGTGCCAGCTCACCTTCGGGACAGGGGGCAACAGATACGCAGTATTTT. The full variable domain, with the rest looked up from reference TRBV18 and TRBJ2-3, is NAGVMQNPRHLVRRRGQEARLRCSPMKGHSHVYWYRQLPEEGLKFMVYLQKENIIDESGMPKERFSAEFPKEGPSILRIQQVVRGDSAAYFCASSPSGQGATDTQYFGPGTRLTVL.

This CDR3 reads CASSQPGYAYGYTF. DNA of the CDR3: TGCGCCAGCAGCCAGCCAGGGTACGCGTATGGCTACACCTTC. This chain joins TRBV4-1 and TRBJ1-2, with D possibly TRBD1 on 5 matching bases. Germline V gene lookup returns CDR1 MGHRA and CDR2 YSYEKL. V was clipped by 3 bases and J by 5 bases, with 13 bases between them. There are 14 residues in the CDR3.

The CDR3 loop is CASSSGQGAENEQFF. As DNA, the CDR3 is TGCGCCAGCAGCTCTGGACAGGGGGCGGAGAATGAGCAGTTCTTC. V usage is TRBV5-1 and J usage is TRBJ2-1; 11 nucleotides agree with TRBD1. Unmatched junction bases numbered 6, after V lost 3 bases and J lost 7 bases. Germline-derived CDR1 and CDR2 are SGHRS and YFSETQ. CDR3 size: 15 residues.

The CDR3 DNA reads TGCGCCAGCAGCTCTGACAGGGGTCACCAAGAGACCCAGTACTTC. Translated: CASSSDRGHQETQYF. The rearrangement links TRBV5-1 to TRBJ2-5, with TRBD1 matching over 8 bases. V shed 3 bases and J 0 bases; nucleotides not matched to a gene: 4. From germline, CDR1 is SGHRS and CDR2 YFSETQ. CDR3 size: 15 residues.

V and J are TRBV19 and TRBJ1-4; 7 bases align to TRBD1. The CDR3 sequence is 15 residues long. V lost 6 bases and J lost 0; bases outside the gene matches: 4. CDR1 is LNHDA, CDR2 SQIVND, per germline (reference sequence). The CDR3 here is CASRVTGATNEKLFF. CDR3 nucleotide sequence: TGTGCCAGTAGGGTTACAGGGGCAACTAATGAAAAACTGTTTTTT. Based on the CDR3 plus reference TRBV19 and TRBJ1-4, the full variable domain is DGGITQSPKYLFRKEGQNVTLSCEQNLNHDAMYWYRQDPGQGLRLIYYSQIVNDFQKGDIAEGYSVSREKKESFPLTVTSAQKNPTAFYLCASRVTGATNEKLFFGSGTQLSVL.

The chain recombines TRBV7-7 with TRBJ2-5, with D possibly TRBD1 on 6 matching bases. This CDR3 is built from 17 residues. The V and J ends lost 1 base and 1 base respectively, with 16 bases between them. Per germline, CDR1 SSHAT and CDR2 FNYEAQ (reference sequence). CDR3 region: CASSLGGTNIPQETQYF. CDR3 in DNA: TGTGCCAGCAGCTTAGGAGGGACAAATATCCCCCAAGAGACCCAGTACTTC.

This clone was observed a single time. V usage is TRBV27 and J usage is TRBJ2-7; TRBD1 matches at 12 bases. From germline, CDR1 is MNHEY and CDR2 SMNVEV (reference sequence). V lost 2 bases to trimming and J lost 6 bases; unmatched junction nucleotides: 2. The CDR3 spans 14 residues. The CDR3 nucleotides read TGTGCCAGCAGTTTAGGGACAGGGGGCTCCGAGCAGTACTTC. Its protein product is CASSLGTGGSEQYF.

The rearrangement joins TRBV6-5 to TRBJ1-2; D may be TRBD1 (5 bases). This CDR3 spans 13 amino acids. Germline V CDR1 and CDR2: MNHEY, SVGAGI. Trimming left V 6 bases short and J 8 bases short, with 16 bases between. DNA of the CDR3: TGTGCCAGCAGGAATGAGGGACTCGGGGGCTACACCTTC. It codes for CASRNEGLGGYTF.

The rearrangement joins TRBV11-2 to TRBJ2-7; D is possibly TRBD1 (6 bases). CDR1 and CDR2 (germline): SGHAT, FQNNGV. The CDR3 has 13 residues. V was trimmed by 7 bases and J by 7 bases, leaving 17 bases between them. The CDR3 region has the DNA TGTGCCAGCAAAAGGGACATGGGTCTGGAGCAGTACTTC. Translating gives CASKRDMGLEQYF.

The chain joins TRBV11-2 to TRBJ1-1; D not certain. V was pared by 0 bases and J by 4 bases, with 9 bases between. CDR1 SGHAT and CDR2 FQNNGV come from the germline V gene. The length of the CDR3 is 14 residues. CDR3 amino acids: CASSLDQRATEAFF. CDR3 DNA: TGTGCCAGCAGCTTAGATCAGCGGGCCACTGAAGCTTTCTTT. The complete variable domain, with remaining parts taken from reference TRBV11-2 and TRBJ1-1, reads EAGVAQSPRYKIIEKRQSVAFWCNPISGHATLYWYQQILGQGPKLLIQFQNNGVVDDSQLPKDRFSAERLKGVDSTLKIQPAKLEDSAVYLCASSLDQRATEAFFGQGTRLTVV.

The rearrangement links TRBV29-1 to TRBJ2-7, with D possibly TRBD1 on 5 matching bases. CDR1 is SQVTM, CDR2 ANQGSEA, per germline. The CDR3 sequence is 14 residues long. Trimming removed 7 bases from V and 0 bases from J, with 16 bases in between. CDR3 in amino acids: CSATRVGPSYEQYF. CDR3 bases: TGCAGCGCCACCCGCGTGGGGCCCTCCTACGAGCAGTACTTC.

V is TRBV6-1 and J is TRBJ2-6; D unclear. V lost 10 bases and J 2 bases, leaving 12 bases between the germline ends. Germline V gene data show CDR1 as MNHNS and CDR2 as SASEGT. CDR3 length: 14 residues. The CDR3 sequence is CATSPEPGANVLTF. CDR3 nucleotide sequence: TGTGCCACTTCCCCTGAGCCTGGGGCCAACGTCCTGACTTTC.

The chain employs TRBV19 and TRBJ2-7, with 10 bases lining up with TRBD2. The CDR3 has 15 residues. After removal of 5 bases from V and 1 base from J, the junction contained 5 bases not matched to a gene. Germline V lookup: CDR1 LNHDA, CDR2 SQIVND (reference sequence). The CDR3 bases are TGTGCCAGTAGTCCGTCTAGCGGGAGTTCCTACGAGCAGTACTTC. Residues: CASSPSSGSSYEQYF.

DNA of the CDR3: TGTGCCAGCAGCCACGGGGGTACTAATGAAAAACTGTTTTTT. The encoded protein is CASSHGGTNEKLFF. V and J are TRBV7-6 and TRBJ1-4; TRBD1 is a possible D gene (5 bases). CDR1 is SGHVS, CDR2 FNYEAQ, per germline. This CDR3 has 14 residues. V gave up 5 bases and J gave up 2 bases, with 9 bases separating them.

The rearrangement uses TRBV27 and TRBJ2-5; possibly TRBD2 for D (6 bases). Germline V gives CDR1 MNHEY, CDR2 SMNVEV (reference sequence). The CDR3 spans 14 residues. V shed 3 bases and J shed 1 base, with 9 bases lying between them. In nucleotides, the CDR3 is TGTGCCAGCAGTTTCGGGGGACCCCAAGAGACCCAGTACTTC. Its protein is CASSFGGPQETQYF.